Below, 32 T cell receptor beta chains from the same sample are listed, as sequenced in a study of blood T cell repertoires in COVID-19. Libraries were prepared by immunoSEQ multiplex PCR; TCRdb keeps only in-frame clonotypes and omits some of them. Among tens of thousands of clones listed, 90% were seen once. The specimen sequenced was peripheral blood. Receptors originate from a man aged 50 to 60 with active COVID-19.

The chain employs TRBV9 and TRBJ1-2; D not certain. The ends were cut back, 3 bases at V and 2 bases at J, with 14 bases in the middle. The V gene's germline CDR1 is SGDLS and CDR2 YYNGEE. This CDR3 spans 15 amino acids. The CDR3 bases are TGTGCCAGCAGCGAAATGTTACAGAACAACTATGGCTACACCTTC. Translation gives CASSEMLQNNYGYTF. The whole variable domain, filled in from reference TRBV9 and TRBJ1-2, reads DSGVTQTPKHLITATGQRVTLRCSPRSGDLSVYWYQQSLDQGLQFLIQYYNGEERAKGNILERFSAQQFPDLHSELNLSSLELGDSALYFCASSEMLQNNYGYTFGSGTRLTVV.

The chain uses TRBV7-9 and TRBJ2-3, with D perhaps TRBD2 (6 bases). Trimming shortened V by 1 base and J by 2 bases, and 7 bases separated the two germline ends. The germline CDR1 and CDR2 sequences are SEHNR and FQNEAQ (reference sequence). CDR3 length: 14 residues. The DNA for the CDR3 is TGTGCCAGCAGCTTAGGCGGGGACACAGATACGCAGTATTTT. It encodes CASSLGGDTDTQYF.

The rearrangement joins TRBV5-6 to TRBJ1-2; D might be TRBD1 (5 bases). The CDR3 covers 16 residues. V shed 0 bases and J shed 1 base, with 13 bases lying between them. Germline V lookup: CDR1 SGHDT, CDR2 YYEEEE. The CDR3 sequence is CASSLAGGMSNYGYTF. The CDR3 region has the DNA TGTGCCAGCAGCTTGGCCGGGGGGATGAGTAACTATGGCTACACCTTC.

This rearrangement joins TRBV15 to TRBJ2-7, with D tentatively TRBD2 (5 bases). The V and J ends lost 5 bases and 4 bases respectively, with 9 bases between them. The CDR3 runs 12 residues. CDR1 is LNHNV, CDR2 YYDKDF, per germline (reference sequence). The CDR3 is CATSLDYYEQYF. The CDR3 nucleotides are TGTGCCACCAGCCTAGACTATTACGAGCAGTACTTC.

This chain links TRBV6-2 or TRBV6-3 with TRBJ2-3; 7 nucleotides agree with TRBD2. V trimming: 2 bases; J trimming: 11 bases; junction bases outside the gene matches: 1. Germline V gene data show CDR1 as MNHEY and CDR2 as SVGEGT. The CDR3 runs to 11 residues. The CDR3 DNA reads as TGTGCCAGCAGTTACGGGACTAAGCAGTATTTT. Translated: CASSYGTKQYF.

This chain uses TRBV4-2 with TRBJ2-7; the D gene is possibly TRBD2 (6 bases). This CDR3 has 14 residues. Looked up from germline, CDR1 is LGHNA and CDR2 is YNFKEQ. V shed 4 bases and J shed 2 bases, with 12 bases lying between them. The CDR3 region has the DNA TGTGCCAGCAGCCCAGGGACTGACCCCTACGAGCAGTACTTC. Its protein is CASSPGTDPYEQYF.

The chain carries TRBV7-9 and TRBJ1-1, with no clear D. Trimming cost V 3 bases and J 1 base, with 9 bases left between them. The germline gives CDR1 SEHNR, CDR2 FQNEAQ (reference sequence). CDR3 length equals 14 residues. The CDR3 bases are TGTGCCAGCAGCTTGGTTGGGCGGAACACTGAAGCTTTCTTT. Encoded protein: CASSLVGRNTEAFF.

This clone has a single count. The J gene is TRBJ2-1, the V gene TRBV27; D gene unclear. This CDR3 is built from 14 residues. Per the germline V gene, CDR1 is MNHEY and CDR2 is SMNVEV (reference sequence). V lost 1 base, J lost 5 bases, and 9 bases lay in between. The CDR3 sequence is CASSLFQSHNEQFF. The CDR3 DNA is TGTGCCAGCAGTTTATTTCAGTCTCACAATGAGCAGTTCTTC.

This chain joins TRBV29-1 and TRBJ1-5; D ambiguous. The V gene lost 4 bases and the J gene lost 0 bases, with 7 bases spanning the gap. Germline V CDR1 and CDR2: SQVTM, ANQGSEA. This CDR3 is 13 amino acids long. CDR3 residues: CSVVTDSNQPQHF. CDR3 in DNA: TGCAGCGTTGTGACTGATAGCAATCAGCCCCAGCATTTT.

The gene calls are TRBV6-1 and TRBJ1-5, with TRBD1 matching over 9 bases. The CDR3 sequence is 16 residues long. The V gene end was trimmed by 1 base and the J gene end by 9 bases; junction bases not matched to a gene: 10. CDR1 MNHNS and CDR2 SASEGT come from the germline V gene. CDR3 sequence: CASSEGSTGQGRPQHF. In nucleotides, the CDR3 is TGTGCCAGCAGTGAAGGATCTACGGGACAGGGCCGGCCCCAGCATTTT.

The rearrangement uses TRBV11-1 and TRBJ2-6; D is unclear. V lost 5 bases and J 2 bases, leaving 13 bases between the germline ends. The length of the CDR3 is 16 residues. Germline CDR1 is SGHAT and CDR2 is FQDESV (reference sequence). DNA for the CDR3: TGTGCCAGCAGCCCAACTTCCAGGACTGGGGCCAACGTCCTGACTTTC. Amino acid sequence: CASSPTSRTGANVLTF.

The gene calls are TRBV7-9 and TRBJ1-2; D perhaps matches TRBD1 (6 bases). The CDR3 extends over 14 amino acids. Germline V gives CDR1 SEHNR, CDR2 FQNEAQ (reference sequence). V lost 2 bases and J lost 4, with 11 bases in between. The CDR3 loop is CASSLTGPAYGYTF. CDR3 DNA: TGTGCCAGCAGCTTAACAGGGCCTGCCTATGGCTACACCTTC.

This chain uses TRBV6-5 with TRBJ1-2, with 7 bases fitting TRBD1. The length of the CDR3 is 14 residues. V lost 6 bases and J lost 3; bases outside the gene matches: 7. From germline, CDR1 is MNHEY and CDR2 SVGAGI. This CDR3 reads CASSSRDSYYGYTF. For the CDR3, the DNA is TGTGCCAGCAGCTCAAGGGACAGTTACTATGGCTACACCTTC.

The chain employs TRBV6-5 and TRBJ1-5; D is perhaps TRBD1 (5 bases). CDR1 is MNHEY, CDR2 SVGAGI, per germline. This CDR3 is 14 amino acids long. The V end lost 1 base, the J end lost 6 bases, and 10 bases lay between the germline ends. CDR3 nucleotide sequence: TGTGCCAGCAGTTACTTGGGGGGTGGTCAGCCCCAGCATTTT. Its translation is CASSYLGGGQPQHF.

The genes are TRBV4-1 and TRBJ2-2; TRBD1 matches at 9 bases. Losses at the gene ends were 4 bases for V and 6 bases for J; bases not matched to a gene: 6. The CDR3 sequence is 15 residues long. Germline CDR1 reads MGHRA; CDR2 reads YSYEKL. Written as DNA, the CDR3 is TGCGCCAGCAGCCGAGGGACAGGGCTGTCCGGGGAGCTGTTTTTT. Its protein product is CASSRGTGLSGELFF.

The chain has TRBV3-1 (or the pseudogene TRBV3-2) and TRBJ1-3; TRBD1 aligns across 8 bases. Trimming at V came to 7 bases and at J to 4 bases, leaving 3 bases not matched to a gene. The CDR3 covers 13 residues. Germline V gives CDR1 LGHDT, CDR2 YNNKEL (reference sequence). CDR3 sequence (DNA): TGTGCCAGCAAGACAGGGGCCGGAAACACCATATATTTT. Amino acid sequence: CASKTGAGNTIYF.

The CDR3 region is CASSLEDRASGNTIYF. CDR3 nucleotides: TGCGCCAGCAGCTTGGAGGACAGGGCCTCTGGAAACACCATATATTTT. The V and J genes are TRBV5-1 and TRBJ1-3, with 8 nucleotides matching TRBD1. Germline values: CDR1 SGHRS, CDR2 YFSETQ. This CDR3 comprises 16 residues. V lost 0 bases to trimming and J lost 0 bases; unmatched junction nucleotides: 2.

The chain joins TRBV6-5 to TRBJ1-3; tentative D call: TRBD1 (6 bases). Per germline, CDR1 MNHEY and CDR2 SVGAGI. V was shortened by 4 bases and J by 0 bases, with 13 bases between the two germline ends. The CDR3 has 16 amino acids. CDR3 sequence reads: CASSSGTPDSGNTIYF. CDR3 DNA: TGTGCCAGCAGTTCCGGGACACCCGACTCTGGAAACACCATATATTTT.

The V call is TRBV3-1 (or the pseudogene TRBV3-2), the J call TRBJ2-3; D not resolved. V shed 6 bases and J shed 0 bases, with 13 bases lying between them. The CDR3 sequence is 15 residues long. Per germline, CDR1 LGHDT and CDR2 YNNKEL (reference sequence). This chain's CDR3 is CASSRTIASTDTQYF. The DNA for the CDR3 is TGTGCCAGCAGTAGAACTATTGCTAGCACAGATACGCAGTATTTT.

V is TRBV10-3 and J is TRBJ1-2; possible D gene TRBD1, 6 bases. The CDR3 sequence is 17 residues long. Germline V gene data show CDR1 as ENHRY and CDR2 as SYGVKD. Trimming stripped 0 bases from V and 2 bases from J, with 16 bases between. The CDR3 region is CAISESKQPQGNYGYTF. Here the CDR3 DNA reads TGTGCCATCAGTGAGTCGAAACAACCCCAGGGGAACTATGGCTACACCTTC.

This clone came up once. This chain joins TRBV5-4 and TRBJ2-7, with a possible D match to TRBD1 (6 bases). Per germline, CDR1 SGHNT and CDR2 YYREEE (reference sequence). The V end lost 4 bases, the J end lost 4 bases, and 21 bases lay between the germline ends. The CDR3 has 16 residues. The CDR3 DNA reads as TGTGCCAGCAGCACAGAGACCGGGACACGACTTTACGAGCAGTACTTC. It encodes CASSTETGTRLYEQYF.

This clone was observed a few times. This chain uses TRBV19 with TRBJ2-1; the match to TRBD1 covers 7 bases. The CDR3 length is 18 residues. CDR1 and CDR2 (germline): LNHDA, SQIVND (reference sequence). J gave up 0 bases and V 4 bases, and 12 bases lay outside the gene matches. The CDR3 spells CASSSTSKGTVSYNEQFF. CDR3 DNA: TGTGCCAGTAGTAGTACTTCGAAAGGGACAGTCTCCTACAATGAGCAGTTCTTC.

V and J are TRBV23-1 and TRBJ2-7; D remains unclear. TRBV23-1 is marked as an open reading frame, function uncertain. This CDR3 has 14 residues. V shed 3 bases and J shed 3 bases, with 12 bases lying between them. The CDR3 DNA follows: TGCGCCAGCAGTCACCCCCCGACTCGCTACGAGCAGTACTTC. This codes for CASSHPPTRYEQYF.

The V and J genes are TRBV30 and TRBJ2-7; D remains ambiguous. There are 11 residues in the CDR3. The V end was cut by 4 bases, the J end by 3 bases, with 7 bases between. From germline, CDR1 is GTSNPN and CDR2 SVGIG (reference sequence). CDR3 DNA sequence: TGTGCCTGGACACGAGGCTACGAGCAGTACTTC. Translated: CAWTRGYEQYF.

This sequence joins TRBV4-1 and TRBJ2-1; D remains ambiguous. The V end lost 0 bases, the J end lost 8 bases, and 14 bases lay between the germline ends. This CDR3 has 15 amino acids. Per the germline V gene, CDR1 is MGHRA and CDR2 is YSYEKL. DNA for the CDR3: TGCGCCAGCAGCCAAGATCCCTCTTCCCTCTATGAGCAGTTCTTC. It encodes CASSQDPSSLYEQFF.

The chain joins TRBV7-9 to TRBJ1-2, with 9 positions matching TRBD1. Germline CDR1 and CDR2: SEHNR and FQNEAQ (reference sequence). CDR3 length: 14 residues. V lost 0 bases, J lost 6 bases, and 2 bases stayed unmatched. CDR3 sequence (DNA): TGTGCCAGCAGCTTAGCGAGGACAGGGGATGGCTACACCTTC. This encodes CASSLARTGDGYTF.

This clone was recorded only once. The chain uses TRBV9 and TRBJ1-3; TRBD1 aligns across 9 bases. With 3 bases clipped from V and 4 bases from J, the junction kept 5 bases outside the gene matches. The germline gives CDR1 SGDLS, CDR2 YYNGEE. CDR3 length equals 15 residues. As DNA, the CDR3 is TGTGCCAGCAGCGAACAGGGGGCGCTGGGAAACACCATATATTTT. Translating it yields CASSEQGALGNTIYF. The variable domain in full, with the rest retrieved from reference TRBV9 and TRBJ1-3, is DSGVTQTPKHLITATGQRVTLRCSPRSGDLSVYWYQQSLDQGLQFLIQYYNGEERAKGNILERFSAQQFPDLHSELNLSSLELGDSALYFCASSEQGALGNTIYFGEGSWLTVV.

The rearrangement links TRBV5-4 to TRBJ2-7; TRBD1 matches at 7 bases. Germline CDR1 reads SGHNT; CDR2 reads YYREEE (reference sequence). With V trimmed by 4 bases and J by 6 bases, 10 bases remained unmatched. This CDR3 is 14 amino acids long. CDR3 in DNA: TGTGCCAGCAGCGTACGACAGGGATCCGGCGAGCAGTACTTC. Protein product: CASSVRQGSGEQYF. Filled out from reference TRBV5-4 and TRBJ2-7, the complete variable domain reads ETGVTQSPTHLIKTRGQQVTLRCSSQSGHNTVSWYQQALGQGPQFIFQYYREEENGRGNFPPRFSGLQFPNYSSELNVNALELDDSALYLCASSVRQGSGEQYFGPGTRLTVT.

CDR3 sequence reads: CASSYYGTGGTDTQYF. The CDR3 DNA sequence: TGTGCCAGCAGTTACTACGGGACAGGGGGCACAGATACGCAGTATTTT. The chain uses TRBV6-5 and TRBJ2-3; 10 nucleotides align to TRBD1. This CDR3 contains 16 residues. The ends lost 1 base at V and 1 base at J; junction bases unmatched: 2. Per the germline V gene, CDR1 is MNHEY and CDR2 is SVGAGI.

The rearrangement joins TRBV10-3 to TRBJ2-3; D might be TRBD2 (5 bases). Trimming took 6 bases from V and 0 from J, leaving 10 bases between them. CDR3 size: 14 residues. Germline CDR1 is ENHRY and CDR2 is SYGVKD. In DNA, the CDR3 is TGTGCCATCAGAGGACTTGGAAGCACAGATACGCAGTATTTT. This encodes CAIRGLGSTDTQYF.

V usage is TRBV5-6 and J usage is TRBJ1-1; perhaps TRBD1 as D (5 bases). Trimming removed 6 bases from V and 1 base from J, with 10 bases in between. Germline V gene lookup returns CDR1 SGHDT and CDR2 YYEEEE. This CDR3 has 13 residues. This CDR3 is CASKEGTNTEAFF. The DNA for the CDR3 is TGTGCCAGCAAGGAGGGGACGAACACTGAAGCTTTCTTT.

The CDR3 nucleotides are TGCAGCGTTGAGGGCCGGCTGCGGGGGGACTACACCTTC. Amino acids: CSVEGRLRGDYTF. The V gene is TRBV29-1, the J gene TRBJ1-2, with D tentatively TRBD1 (5 bases). Trimming shortened V by 3 bases and J by 10 bases, and 18 bases separated the two germline ends. The V gene's germline CDR1 is SQVTM and CDR2 ANQGSEA. This CDR3 spans 13 amino acids.